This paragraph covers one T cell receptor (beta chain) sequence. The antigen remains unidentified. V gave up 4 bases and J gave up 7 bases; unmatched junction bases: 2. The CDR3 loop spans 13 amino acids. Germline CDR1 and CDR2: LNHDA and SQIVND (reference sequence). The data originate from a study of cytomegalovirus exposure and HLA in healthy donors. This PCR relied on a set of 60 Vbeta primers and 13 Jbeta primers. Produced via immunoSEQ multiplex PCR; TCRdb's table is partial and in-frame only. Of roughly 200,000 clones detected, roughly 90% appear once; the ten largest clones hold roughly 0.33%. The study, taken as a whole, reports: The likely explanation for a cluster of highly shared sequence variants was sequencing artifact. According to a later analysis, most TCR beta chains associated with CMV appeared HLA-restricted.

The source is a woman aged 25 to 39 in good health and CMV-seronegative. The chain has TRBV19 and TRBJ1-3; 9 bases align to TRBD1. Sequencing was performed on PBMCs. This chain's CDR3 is CASSTGTGNTIYF. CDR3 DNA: TGTGCCAGTAGTACCGGGACAGGGAACACCATATATTTT.